This TCR beta chain was observed in a study of blood T cell repertoires in COVID-19. Turning to the study itself: Material from acute and convalescent COVID-19 was sourced from the United States, Italy and Spain. PBMCs, B-cell-depleted T cells, or T cells were the source of the cDNA or gDNA that made up the material.

In the original analysis: Reference gene primer amplification gave estimated nucleated cell counts. Profiled with immunoSEQ multiplex PCR; TCRdb holds only in-frame clones, not every one. That table furnishes V, J and clone size, whereas the DNA furnished D and trimming. The table shows 150,000 to 190,000 clones, with approximately 91% occurring only once. The CDR3 runs 18 residues. CDR1 SGHKS and CDR2 YYEKEE come from the germline V gene (reference sequence). The J segment lost 7 bases and the V segment lost 0 bases, leaving 14 bases of the junction unmatched. Sequencing input: peripheral blood. The V call is TRBV5-5, the J call TRBJ2-2; 8 bases map to TRBD1. The TCR was taken from a woman aged 70-85 years with acute or convalescent COVID-19. The CDR3 loop reads CASSLVAGTGLVGGELFF. CDR3 DNA sequence: TGTGCCAGCAGCTTGGTCGCTGGGACAGGACTTGTGGGCGGGGAGCTGTTTTTT.